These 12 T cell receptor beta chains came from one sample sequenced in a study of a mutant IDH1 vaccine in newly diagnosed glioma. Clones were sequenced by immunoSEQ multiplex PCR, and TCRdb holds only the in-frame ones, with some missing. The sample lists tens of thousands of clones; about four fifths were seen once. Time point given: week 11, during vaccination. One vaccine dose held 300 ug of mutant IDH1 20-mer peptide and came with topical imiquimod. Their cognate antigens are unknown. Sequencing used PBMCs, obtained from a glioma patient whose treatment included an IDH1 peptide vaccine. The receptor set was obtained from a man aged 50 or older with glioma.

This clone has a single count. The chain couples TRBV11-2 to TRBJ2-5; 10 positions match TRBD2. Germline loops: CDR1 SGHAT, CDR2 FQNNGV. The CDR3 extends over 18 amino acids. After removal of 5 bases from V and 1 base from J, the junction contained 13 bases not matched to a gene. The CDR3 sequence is CASSAIPLSGGTQETQYF. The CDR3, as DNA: TGTGCCAGCAGCGCCATTCCCCTTAGCGGGGGGACCCAAGAGACCCAGTACTTC.

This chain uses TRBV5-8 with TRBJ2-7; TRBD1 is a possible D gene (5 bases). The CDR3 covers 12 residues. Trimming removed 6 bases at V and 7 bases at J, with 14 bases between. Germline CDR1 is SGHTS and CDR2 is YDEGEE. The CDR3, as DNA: TGTGCCAGCACCTTTCTGACAGATGAGCAGTACTTC. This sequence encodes CASTFLTDEQYF.

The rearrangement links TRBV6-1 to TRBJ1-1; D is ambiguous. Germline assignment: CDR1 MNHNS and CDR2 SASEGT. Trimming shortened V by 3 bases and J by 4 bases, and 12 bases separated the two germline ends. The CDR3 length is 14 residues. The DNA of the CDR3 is TGTGCCAGCAGTGAGCGGTTTTCGTTCACTGAAGCTTTCTTT. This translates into CASSERFSFTEAFF.

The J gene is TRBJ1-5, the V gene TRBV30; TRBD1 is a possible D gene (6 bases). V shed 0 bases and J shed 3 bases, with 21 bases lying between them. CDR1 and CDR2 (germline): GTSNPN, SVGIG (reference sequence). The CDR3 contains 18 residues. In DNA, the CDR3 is TGTGCCTGGAGTGTACCCCCGACAGGAGTAGGGGCCAATCAGCCCCAGCATTTT. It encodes CAWSVPPTGVGANQPQHF.

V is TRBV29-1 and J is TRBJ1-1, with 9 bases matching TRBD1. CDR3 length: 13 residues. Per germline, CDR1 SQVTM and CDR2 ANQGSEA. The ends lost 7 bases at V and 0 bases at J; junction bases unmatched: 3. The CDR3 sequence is CSGRTGVNTEAFF. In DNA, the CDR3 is TGCAGCGGACGGACAGGGGTGAACACTGAAGCTTTCTTT. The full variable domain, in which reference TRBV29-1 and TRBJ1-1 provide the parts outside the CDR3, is SAVISQKPSRDICQRGTSLTIQCQVDSQVTMMFWYRQQPGQSLTLIATANQGSEATYESGFVIDKFPISRPNLTFSTLTVSNMSPEDSSIYLCSGRTGVNTEAFFGQGTRLTVV.

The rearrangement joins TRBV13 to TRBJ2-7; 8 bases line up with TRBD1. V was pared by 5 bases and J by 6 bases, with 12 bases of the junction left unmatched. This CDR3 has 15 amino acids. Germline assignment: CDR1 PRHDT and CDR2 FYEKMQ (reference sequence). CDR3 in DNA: TGTGCCAGCAGCGGGGACAGGATATCTTACATCGAGCAGTACTTC. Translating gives CASSGDRISYIEQYF.

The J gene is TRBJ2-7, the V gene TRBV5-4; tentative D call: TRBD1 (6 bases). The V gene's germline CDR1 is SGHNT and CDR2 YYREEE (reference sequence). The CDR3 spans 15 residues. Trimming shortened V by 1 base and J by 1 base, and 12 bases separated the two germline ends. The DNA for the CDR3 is TGTGCCAGCAGCTTGTCCCAGGGGCCTTCCTACGAGCAGTACTTC. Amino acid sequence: CASSLSQGPSYEQYF.

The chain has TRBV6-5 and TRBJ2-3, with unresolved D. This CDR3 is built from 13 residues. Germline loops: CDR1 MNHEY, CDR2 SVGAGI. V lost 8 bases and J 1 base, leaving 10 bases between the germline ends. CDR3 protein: CASRSTGTDTQYF. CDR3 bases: TGTGCCAGCCGCAGTACCGGCACAGATACGCAGTATTTT.

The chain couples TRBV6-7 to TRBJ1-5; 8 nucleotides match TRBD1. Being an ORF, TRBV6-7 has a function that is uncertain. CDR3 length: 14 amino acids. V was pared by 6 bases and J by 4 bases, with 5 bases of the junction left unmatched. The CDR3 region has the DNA TGTGCCAGCAGCTACCGGACAGGGAATCAGCCCCAGCATTTT. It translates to CASSYRTGNQPQHF.

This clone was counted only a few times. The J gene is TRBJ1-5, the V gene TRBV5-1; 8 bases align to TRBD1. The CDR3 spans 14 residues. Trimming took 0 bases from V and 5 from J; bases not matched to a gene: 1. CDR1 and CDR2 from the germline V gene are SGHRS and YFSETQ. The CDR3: CASSLAGGDQPQHF. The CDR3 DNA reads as TGCGCCAGCAGCTTGGCAGGGGGCGATCAGCCCCAGCATTTT.

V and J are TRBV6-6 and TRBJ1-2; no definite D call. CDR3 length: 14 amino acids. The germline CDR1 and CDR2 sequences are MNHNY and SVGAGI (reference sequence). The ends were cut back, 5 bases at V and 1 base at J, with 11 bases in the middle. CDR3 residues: CASSPPWDNYGYTF. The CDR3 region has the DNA TGTGCCAGCAGTCCGCCGTGGGATAACTATGGCTACACCTTC.

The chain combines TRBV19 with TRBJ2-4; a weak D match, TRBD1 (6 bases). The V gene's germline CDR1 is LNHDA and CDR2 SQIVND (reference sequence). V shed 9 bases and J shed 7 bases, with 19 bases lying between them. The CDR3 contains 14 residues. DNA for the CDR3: TGTGCCAGCACGCGCGACAGGACCCGTAACATTCAGTACTTC. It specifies CASTRDRTRNIQYF.